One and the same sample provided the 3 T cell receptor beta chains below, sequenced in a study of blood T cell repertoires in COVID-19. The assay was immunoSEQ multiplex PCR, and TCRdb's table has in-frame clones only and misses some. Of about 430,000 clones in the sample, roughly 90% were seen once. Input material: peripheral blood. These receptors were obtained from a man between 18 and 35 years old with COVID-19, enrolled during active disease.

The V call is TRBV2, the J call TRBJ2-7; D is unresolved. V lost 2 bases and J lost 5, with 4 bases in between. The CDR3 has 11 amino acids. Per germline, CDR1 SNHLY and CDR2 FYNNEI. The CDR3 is CASSEWHEQYF. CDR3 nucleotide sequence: TGTGCCAGCAGTGAATGGCACGAGCAGTACTTC.

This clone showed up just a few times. CDR3 region: CASSLNSNQPQHF. DNA of the CDR3: TGTGCCAGCAGCCTAAATAGCAATCAGCCCCAGCATTTT. The chain recombines TRBV7-9 with TRBJ1-5; D is unclear. The CDR3 is 13 residues long. CDR1 is SEHNR and CDR2 is FQNEAQ in the germline V gene (reference sequence). V shed 5 bases and J shed 0 bases, with 5 bases lying between them.

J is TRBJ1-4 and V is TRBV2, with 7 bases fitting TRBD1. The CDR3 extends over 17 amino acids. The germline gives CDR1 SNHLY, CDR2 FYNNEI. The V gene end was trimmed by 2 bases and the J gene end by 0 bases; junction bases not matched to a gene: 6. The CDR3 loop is CASSESWQGATNEKLFF. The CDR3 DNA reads TGTGCCAGCAGTGAATCGTGGCAGGGGGCAACTAATGAAAAACTGTTTTTT. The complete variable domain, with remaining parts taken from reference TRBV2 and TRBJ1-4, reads EPEVTQTPSHQVTQMGQEVILRCVPISNHLYFYWYRQILGQKVEFLVSFYNNEISEKSEIFDDQFSVERPDGSNFTLKIRSTKLEDSAMYFCASSESWQGATNEKLFFGSGTQLSVL.